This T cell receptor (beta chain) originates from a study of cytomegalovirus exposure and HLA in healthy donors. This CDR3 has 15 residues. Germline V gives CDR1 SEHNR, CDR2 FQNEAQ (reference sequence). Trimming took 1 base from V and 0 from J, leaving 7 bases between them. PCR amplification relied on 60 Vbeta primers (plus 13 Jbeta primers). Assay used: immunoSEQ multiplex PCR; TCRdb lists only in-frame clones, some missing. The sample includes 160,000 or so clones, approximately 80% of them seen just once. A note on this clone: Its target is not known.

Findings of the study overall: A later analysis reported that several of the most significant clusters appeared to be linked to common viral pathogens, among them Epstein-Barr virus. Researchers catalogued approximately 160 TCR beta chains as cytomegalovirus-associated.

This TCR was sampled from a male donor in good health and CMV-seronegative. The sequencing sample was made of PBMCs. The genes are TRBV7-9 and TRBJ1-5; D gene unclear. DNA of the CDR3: TGTGCCAGCAGCTTAGGCGGTAATAGCAATCAGCCCCAGCATTTT. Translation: CASSLGGNSNQPQHF.